This T cell receptor (beta chain) was profiled in a study of shared clonotypes between healthy human individuals. The method was immunoSEQ multiplex PCR; TCRdb's version includes in-frame clones alone and lacks a portion of them. The table records about 600,000 clones, 95% to 98% of them present only once. CD45RO-negative, CCR7-selected cells formed the naive CD8 fraction, which excluded terminally differentiated effector memory CD45RA+ cells. The sequence was collected from a man aged 25 to 40 in good health. The specimen was naive CD8+ T cells sorted from blood.

The CDR3 DNA reads TGTGCCAGCAGTTTAGACAGGGGGTCCCCCGAAGCTTTCTTT. Residues: CASSLDRGSPEAFF. The V gene is TRBV6-5, the J gene TRBJ1-1; 9 bases are a match to TRBD1. The trim removed 4 bases at V and 8 bases at J, leaving 8 bases unmatched. CDR1 is MNHEY and CDR2 is SVGAGI in the germline V gene. The CDR3 spans 14 residues.